The subject of this entry is one T cell receptor (beta chain). There is no known antigen for this receptor. In total, roughly 670 healthy bone marrow donors made up the cohort. At the time of sampling, all cohort members were nominally healthy, though unrecorded immune exposures were likely present. The donor was CMV seronegative and was included in the group of about 350 seronegative cohort members. A peripheral blood sample was collected from each donor, and TCR beta sequencing was performed on peripheral blood mononuclear cells. Genomic DNA was extracted from the blood cell samples with the Qiagen DNeasy Blood Extraction Kit. These data originate in a study of cytomegalovirus exposure and HLA in healthy donors (dated by TCRdb to the late 2010s). Some background on the complete study: An earlier analysis of 587 of the donors reported 250 to 350 Gb of sequence data and roughly 120 million unique TCR beta sequences obtained from roughly 170 million T cells. An early release covering roughly 600 HLA-typed donors comprised approximately 290 gigabases of sequencing data and around 86 million unique TCR sequences. Of the 300 to 400 genotyped donors, about 80% fell in the genetic ancestry cluster associated with self-reported Caucasian donors. The study aimed to test whether cataloging public T cell receptors could reveal signatures of past pathogen exposure. The T cell repertoires of some 670 subjects were profiled by immunosequencing and related to cytomegalovirus serostatus. In addition to the first cohort of 666 subjects, a separate validation cohort of approximately 130 different subjects was used. To predict cytomegalovirus infection status, the study brought together high-throughput TCR immunosequencing, statistical association of individual TCRs with disease status, and machine learning. A later analysis re-analyzed previously published TCR beta repertoires from roughly 600 donors and added high-resolution HLA genotyping to study TCR occurrence patterns. Rather than drawing on any new phenotypic data, the later analysis identified candidate immune exposures from TCR beta sequences and the way those sequences occurred across donors. To decide whether each TCR beta V gene segment behaved as functional or pseudogenic, an earlier analysis of fewer than 750 of the donors relied on high-throughput TCR beta sequencing. Donor age, sex, ethnicity and CMV serostatus were compiled together with the repertoire data. Genome-wide SNP genotypes for about three fifths of the 666 donors were used in a later genetic analysis, which treated that subset as a discovery cohort. Every repertoire in the discovery cohort had been generated on one and the same sequencing platform. HLA typing included class I and class II loci at four-digit resolution. Typing coverage varied by locus: roughly 620-640 donors for A, B, C, DRB1 and DQB1; about 520 for DQA1; nearly 610 for DPA1; around 490 for DPB1. Four or five DR-DQ haplotypes were treated as single units for association and clustering because of strong linkage in the cohort. Among roughly 400 genotyped donors of the cohort, an average of roughly 230,000 unique TCR beta nucleotide sequences was sequenced per donor, of which 15% to 20% were non-productive. Broader findings and caveats from the paper: In a later analysis, TCR association rates were found to vary across HLA loci, with the most associated TCRs seen for DRB1 alleles and the fewest for HLA-C alleles. A later analysis found that most CMV-associated TCR beta chains appeared HLA-restricted, with HLA associations seemingly driven largely by CMV exposure. According to a later genetic analysis, donors in an Asian-associated ancestry cluster had fewer N-insertions in productive TCRs than the approximately 650-donor mean. The sequencing pipeline was judged likely to have produced a cluster of highly shared sequence variants as a technical artifact. Linkage disequilibrium might explain the correlated functional status among segregating V segments, but an unknown experimental factor could not be ruled out. When HLA alleles, especially DR and DQ, strongly co-occurred, attributing TCR associations to individual alleles was difficult. An earlier analysis of approximately 590 of the donors showed that most TCR beta V segments appeared in productive rearrangements either about 87% or about 30% of the time, which broadly matched IMGT annotations. Specific HLA alleles were associated with some 15,000 TCR beta sequences at a false discovery rate of 0.05 in a later analysis. A further reported finding was that TCR beta sequences accurately predicted the HLA-A and HLA-B alleles for most subjects in the first cohort. Because HLA typing was unavailable for some donors at each locus, only the typed subset was used in association tests. The authors suggested that the approach could potentially be generalized to other disease states and immunological phenotypes. In both the original and validation cohorts, the classifier was reported to diagnose cytomegalovirus status with high specificity and sensitivity. According to a later analysis, parvovirus B19, influenza, CMV and Epstein-Barr virus appeared linked to several top co-occurrence clusters. In vitro tests confirmed that a few of the cytomegalovirus-associated TCR beta chains recognize cytomegalovirus antigens. The cohort was sequenced for TCR beta chains only, and without alpha or paired-chain data the features that could be detected were limited. Over 15 rarely observed V segments, including chromosome 9 orphons, were excluded from the earlier analysis of approximately 500 of the donors because counts were too low. The presence/absence analyses assumed that sequencing depth was roughly uniform across donors, and that assumption may not be true. For the cohort, immune exposure information was limited to CMV serostatus. Most TCR sequences were seen in very few donors, while some public TCRs were found in many individuals. An association between a missense DCLRE1C variant and V-gene and J-gene trimming of TCR beta chains was found in a later genetic analysis and replicated in an independent cohort. In the study, approximately 160 TCR beta chains were listed as associated with cytomegalovirus. In a later analysis, HLA-associated TCR beta chains showed more clonal expansion and lower generation probabilities than non-associated chains that were equally common.

The method behind the library was the immunoSEQ multiplex PCR assay. The multiplex PCR relied on a mix of 60 forward primers for TCR Vbeta segments and 13 reverse primers for TCR Jbeta segments. The CDR3 region of rearranged TCR beta genes was amplified from genomic DNA with a multiplex PCR assay. The amplified TCR beta libraries were sequenced on the Illumina HiSeq System as 87-base-pair reads. On the authors' methods: A later analysis counted some 74 million unique TCR beta chains across the 670 or so repertoires, and around 9.9 million of these chains were shared by at least two donors. To remove PCR and sequencing errors, raw reads were error-corrected and collapsed into unique sequences using a nearest-neighbor algorithm that merged closely related sequences. Alignment of CDR3 sequences to IMGT reference sequences was used to assign V, D and J gene segments. Each retained sequence needed at least a six-nucleotide match to both a V gene segment and a J gene segment. Rearrangements were called productive when the CDR3 lacked stop codons and stayed in frame with V and J; all others were non-productive. CDR3 was defined by IMGT convention, running from the second conserved V-encoded cysteine to the conserved J-encoded phenylalanine. The earlier analysis of some 540 of the donors excluded any sequence lacking an unambiguous match to a single V gene segment. An earlier analysis of several hundred of the donors called V segments functional above 56.7% productive rearrangements and segregating when the between-donor standard deviation exceeded 5%. A statistical classification framework was built for diagnosing cytomegalovirus status from the catalog of TCR beta chain sequences. A later analysis assigned V and J genes by comparing TCR nucleotide sequences with IMGT/GENE-DB human TR gene sequences. Using the TCRdist pipeline, a later analysis assigned CDR3 sequences along with most-parsimonious VDJ recombination scenarios. In a later analysis, each TCR beta chain was defined by its CDR3 amino acid sequence together with its V-gene family, and reads without a unique V-gene family were excluded. A later analysis removed nearly 600 highly shared, low-generation-probability nucleotide sequences to deal with suspected cross-contamination and a sequencing artifact. For each public chain, a later analysis derived a clonal expansion index from normalized ranks of inferred template counts within each repertoire. Generation probabilities in a later analysis came from a VDJ recombination model fitted to out-of-frame rearrangements, and those results were checked against IGoR. Hypergeometric tests were used in a later analysis to score TCR-TCR, TCR-HLA and TCR-CMV co-occurrence, with a repertoire-size bias correction applied to the TCR pairs. A later analysis estimated false discovery rates by permuting HLA or CMV assignments 20 times. In a later analysis, co-occurring TCRs were grouped using DBSCAN, with TCRdist sequence similarity added in when clustering inside HLA-allele-positive subsets. Co-occurrence clustering excluded repertoires with fewer than 30,000 or more than 120,000 public chains, plus five with anomalous nucleotide sharing. TCRdb limited this immuneACCESS table to in-frame rearrangements with V and J called. A share of clones is missing; checked studies link under half to unresolved V genes, and the rest is unexplained. The V and J calls and clone size come from that table; D and trimming were worked out from the DNA. The table for this sample lists 40,000 to 50,000 clones. The top ten hold approximately 1.3% of the sample.

This clonotype was sampled from a man aged 25 to 40 in good health and CMV-seronegative. Sequencing was carried out using PBMCs.

DNA sequence: TGCGCCAGCAGCTTGGCCTCGTACCAAGAGACCCAGTACTTC. The resulting protein is CASSLASYQETQYF. The V and J segments used are TRBV5-1 and TRBJ2-5, with no D gene named confidently. V gives up 0 bases and J gives up 0 bases, and the segment between their germline ends measures 6 bases. The cysteine opens and the phenylalanine closes a CDR3 of 14 amino acids. Of all the DNA, just the CDR3 is kept, 42 bases in frame from base 1. CDR1 and CDR2 were assigned from the germline V gene as SGHRS and YFSETQ.